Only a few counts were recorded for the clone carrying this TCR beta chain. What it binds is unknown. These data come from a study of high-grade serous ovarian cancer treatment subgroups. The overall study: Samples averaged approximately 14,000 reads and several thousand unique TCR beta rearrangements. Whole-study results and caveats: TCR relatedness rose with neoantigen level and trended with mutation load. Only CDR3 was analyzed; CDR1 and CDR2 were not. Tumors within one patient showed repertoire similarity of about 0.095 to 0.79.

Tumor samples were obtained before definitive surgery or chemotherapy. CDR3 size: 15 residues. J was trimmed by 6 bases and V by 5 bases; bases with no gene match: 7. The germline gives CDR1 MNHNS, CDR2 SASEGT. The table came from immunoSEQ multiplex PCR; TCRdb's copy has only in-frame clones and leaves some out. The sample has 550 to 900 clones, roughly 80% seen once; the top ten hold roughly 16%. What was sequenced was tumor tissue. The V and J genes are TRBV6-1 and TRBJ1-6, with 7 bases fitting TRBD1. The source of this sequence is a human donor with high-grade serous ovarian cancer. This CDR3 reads CASSIHRGPNSPLHF. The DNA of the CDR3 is TGTGCCAGCAGTATTCACAGGGGCCCTAATTCACCCCTCCACTTT.